This T cell receptor beta chain was identified during a study of T cell responses to AZD1222 COVID-19 vaccine. The repertoire was sequenced with immunoSEQ multiplex PCR; TCRdb's copy has only in-frame clones and lacks some. The data hold 85,000 or so clones, with 75% to 95% observed a single time. General study results and limits: Rises in breadth and depth of Spike-specific TCRs came after two AZD1222 doses.

The V gene's germline CDR1 is SGHDN and CDR2 FVKESK. V was shortened by 2 bases and J by 0 bases, with 16 bases between the two germline ends. The CDR3 length is 17 residues. The sample holds a few counts of this clone. Its antigen remains unknown. The sample was peripheral blood, taken 28 days after the second AZD1222 dose. This TCR was sampled from an adult who received the AZD1222 COVID-19 vaccine. The chain carries TRBV14 and TRBJ1-1; D might be TRBD1 (5 bases). The CDR3 loop reads CASSQQTMRGMNTEAFF. The CDR3 DNA follows: TGTGCCAGCAGCCAACAAACCATGAGGGGTATGAACACTGAAGCTTTCTTT.